This TCR beta chain emerged from a study of T cell responses to AZD1222 COVID-19 vaccine. Study context: Samples with a second dose at about 4 or about 12 weeks were pooled together.

As to this clone: Antigen specificity is unknown.

Profiled with immunoSEQ multiplex PCR; TCRdb holds only in-frame clones, not every one. This table holds more than 150,000 clones, 80% to 90% found once. Study-wide points: Donors skewed white British and female; clonal diversity was possibly underestimated.

This receptor was identified in an adult in good health. The specimen was peripheral blood, collected on day 0 of AZD1222 vaccination.

The CDR3 sequence: CSVASEYNWGTGELFF. CDR3 sequence (DNA): TGCAGCGTTGCAAGTGAATATAATTGGGGCACCGGGGAGCTGTTTTTT. The chain links TRBV29-1 to TRBJ2-2; no definite D call. The CDR3 has 16 amino acids. Trimming removed 4 bases at V and 4 bases at J, with 19 bases between. Looked up from germline, CDR1 is SQVTM and CDR2 is ANQGSEA.